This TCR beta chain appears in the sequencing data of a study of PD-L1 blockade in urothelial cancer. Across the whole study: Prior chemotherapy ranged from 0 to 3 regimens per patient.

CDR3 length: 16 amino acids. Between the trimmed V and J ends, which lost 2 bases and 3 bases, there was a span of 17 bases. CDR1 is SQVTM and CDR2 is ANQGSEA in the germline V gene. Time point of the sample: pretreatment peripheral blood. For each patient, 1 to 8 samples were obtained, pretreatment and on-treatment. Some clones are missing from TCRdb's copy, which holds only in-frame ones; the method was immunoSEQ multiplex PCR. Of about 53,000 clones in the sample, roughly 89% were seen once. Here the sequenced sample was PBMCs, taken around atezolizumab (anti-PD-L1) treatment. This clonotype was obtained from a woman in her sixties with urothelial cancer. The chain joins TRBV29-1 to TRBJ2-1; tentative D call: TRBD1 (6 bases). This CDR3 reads CSVEWFGRGNYNEQFF. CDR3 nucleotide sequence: TGCAGCGTTGAATGGTTTGGCAGGGGAAACTACAATGAGCAGTTCTTC.